A single sample gave rise to the 24 T cell receptor beta chains below, sequenced in a study of Graves' ophthalmopathy and Graves' hyperthyroidism (dated by TCRdb to the late 2010s). Sequencing instrument: Illumina HiSeq 2000. For repertoire sequencing, TCR beta CDR3 regions were amplified from RNA transcripts. A first-round RT-PCR used HTBI primers with the Qiagen OneStep RT-PCR kit, followed by a second-round multiplex PCR, size selection and purification. TCRdb itself trimmed the public reads at Q25 with fastp, ran MiXCR and retained productive beta chains. Entries that share a CDR3 protein sequence are merged under the most common genes and DNA. Present in this sample are 350,000 to 450,000 distinct CDR3 sequences, 18% of which were seen just once. The ten largest clones add up to roughly 1.5% of the sample. Sequenced input: peripheral blood. These receptors came from a woman aged 18-30 years with Graves' ophthalmopathy. Donor details come from another sample of the same person, matched by shared clones.

In its sample, this clonotype was seen many times. The V gene is TRBV11-2, the J gene TRBJ2-2; D not certain. Germline loops: CDR1 SGHAT, CDR2 FQNNGV. The CDR3 totals 13 residues. V lost 5 bases and J lost 6, with 10 bases in between. The CDR3 nucleotides read TGTGCCAGCAGCACCCAAAGAGCCGGGGAGCTGTTTTTT. It encodes CASSTQRAGELFF.

The sample holds many counts of this clonotype. The chain links TRBV5-1 to TRBJ1-1; D gene ambiguous. CDR3 length: 15 residues. V dropped 0 bases and J dropped 4 bases, with 13 bases sitting between them. Germline CDR1 and CDR2: SGHRS and YFSETQ. CDR3 sequence: CASSLGSGMGTEAFF. The CDR3 bases are TGCGCCAGCAGCTTGGGTTCTGGAATGGGCACTGAAGCTTTCTTT.

This clonotype was counted many times. The J gene is TRBJ2-7, the V gene TRBV7-8; tentatively, D is TRBD2 (6 bases). This CDR3 has 16 amino acids. The V gene lost 5 bases and the J gene lost 2 bases, with 19 bases spanning the gap. Germline V gives CDR1 SGHVS, CDR2 FQNEAQ. The CDR3 spells CASSPPPPGTPYEQYF. CDR3 nucleotides: TGTGCCAGCAGCCCCCCCCCCCCCGGGACTCCCTACGAGCAGTACTTC.

This clonotype was counted many times. The chain is built from TRBV20-1 and TRBJ2-5; D not resolved. The CDR3 has 14 residues. Germline CDR1 reads DFQATT; CDR2 reads SNEGSKA (reference sequence). V was cut by 1 base and J by 4 bases, with 13 bases left in between. The CDR3: CSARVPLEGETQYF. DNA of the CDR3: TGCAGTGCTAGAGTCCCTCTGGAAGGAGAGACCCAGTACTTC.

This clonotype has a count of ten or more. This chain joins TRBV7-2 and TRBJ2-7; possible D gene TRBD1, 5 bases. Germline V gene lookup returns CDR1 SGHTA and CDR2 FQGNSA. V dropped 5 bases and J dropped 2 bases, with 16 bases sitting between them. This CDR3 contains 15 residues. CDR3 in amino acids: CASSVVVRGTYEQYF. DNA for the CDR3: TGTGCCAGCAGCGTTGTAGTTAGGGGAACCTACGAGCAGTACTTC.

Of note for this clonotype: A much larger clonotype is one base distant, so this may be a read error. The gene calls are TRBV5-1 and TRBJ1-5, with TRBD1 as a possible D gene (5 bases). The V gene's germline CDR1 is SGHRS and CDR2 YFSETQ. The CDR3 sequence is 14 residues long. CDR3 protein: CASSMGPGNQPRHF. CDR3 DNA: TGCGCCAGCAGCATGGGGCCAGGCAATCAGCCCCGGCATTTT. The full variable domain, completed using reference TRBV5-1 and TRBJ1-5, is KAGVTQTPRYLIKTRGQQVTLSCSPISGHRSVSWYQQTPGQGLQFLFEYFSETQRNKGNFPGRFSGRQFSNSRSEMNVSTLELGDSALYLCASSMGPGNQPRHFGDGTRLSIL.

On this clonotype: A read error is likely, as this CDR3 ends without the conserved phenylalanine or tryptophan. The limits of the CDR3 on the DNA are not certain, so only TCRdb's listed CDR3 is given. The rearrangement joins TRBV7-2 to TRBJ2-7; the table's D call, TRBD1, was not checked against the DNA. Both ends counted, the CDR3 spans 13 residues. The germline CDR1 and CDR2 sequences are SGHTA and FQGNSA. CDR3 sequence: CASSGQGAAEQYS.

This clonotype was counted at least ten times. The V gene is TRBV6-2 or TRBV6-3, the J gene TRBJ2-4, with TRBD2 matching over 10 bases. The CDR3 consists of 16 residues. Germline CDR1 and CDR2: MNHEY and SVGEGT. Trimming at V came to 2 bases and at J to 6 bases, leaving 7 bases not matched to a gene. CDR3 bases: TGTGCCAGCAGTTACCCTGCTAGCGGGAGAGGAAACATTCAGTACTTC. Its translation is CASSYPASGRGNIQYF.

In its sample, this clonotype was seen many times. The chain has TRBV30 and TRBJ2-5, with D possibly TRBD2 on 5 matching bases. The V end was cut by 0 bases, the J end by 2 bases, with 13 bases between. CDR1 and CDR2 from the germline V gene are GTSNPN and SVGIG (reference sequence). The CDR3 loop spans 15 amino acids. DNA of the CDR3: TGTGCCTGGAGTGTACAAATGAGGGCGCAAGAGACCCAGTACTTC. Encoded protein: CAWSVQMRAQETQYF.

The chain employs TRBV12-3 or TRBV12-4 and TRBJ2-5, with 7 bases matching TRBD1. The CDR3 runs to 13 residues. V was pared by 7 bases and J by 1 base, with 3 bases of the junction left unmatched. CDR3 loop: CASTGTVQETQYF. The CDR3 region has the DNA TGTGCCAGCACTGGGACAGTCCAAGAGACCCAGTACTTC.

The table lists this clonotype with many counts. V and J are TRBV6-2 or TRBV6-3 and TRBJ2-5, with 8 bases aligning to TRBD1. Germline V gives CDR1 MNHEY, CDR2 SVGEGT. Unmatched junction bases numbered 6, after V lost 7 bases and J lost 2 bases. This CDR3 has 14 amino acids. CDR3 sequence reads: CASNDRGGQETQYF. Here the CDR3 DNA reads TGTGCCAGCAACGACAGGGGCGGTCAAGAGACCCAGTACTTC.

There are many counts of this clonotype. The V and J genes are TRBV11-2 and TRBJ2-7, with 12 bases matching TRBD2. This CDR3 has 17 amino acids. The germline CDR1 and CDR2 sequences are SGHAT and FQNNGV. The junction had 11 bases not matched to a gene; V was cut back by 5 bases and J by 3 bases. CDR3 protein: CASSKRTSGVQLYEQYF. The CDR3 bases are TGTGCCAGCAGCAAACGGACTAGCGGGGTACAACTCTACGAGCAGTACTTC.

This clonotype was seen repeatedly, ten times or more. The CDR3 nucleotides are TGTGCCAGCAGCCCTTCGCTAACCCAGCGCTCCTATAATTCACCCCTCCACTTT. As protein: CASSPSLTQRSYNSPLHF. This chain links TRBV7-8 with TRBJ1-6; D ambiguous. Germline lookup yields CDR1 SGHVS and CDR2 FQNEAQ. The V end was cut by 5 bases, the J end by 0 bases, with 17 bases between. The CDR3 length is 18 residues.

This clonotype was detected many times. The chain couples TRBV5-1 to TRBJ2-7, with D perhaps matching TRBD1 or TRBD2 (5 bases each). From germline, CDR1 is SGHRS and CDR2 YFSETQ. V was shortened by 4 bases and J by 0 bases, with 17 bases between the two germline ends. CDR3 length: 16 amino acids. CDR3 amino acids: CASSLSGRTGSYEQYF. The CDR3 DNA reads as TGCGCCAGCAGCCTATCAGGGAGAACGGGCTCCTACGAGCAGTACTTC.

This clonotype was observed at least ten times. The V call is TRBV6-2 or TRBV6-3, the J call TRBJ2-2; D not resolved. Germline CDR1 and CDR2: MNHEY and SVGEGT. This CDR3 spans 18 amino acids. Trimming removed 0 bases at V and 2 bases at J, with 16 bases between. In nucleotides, the CDR3 is TGTGCCAGCAGTTACTCCCGGCGGCCTAACTACAACACCGGGGAGCTGTTTTTT. This sequence encodes CASSYSRRPNYNTGELFF.

This clonotype was found a few times. This chain connects TRBV20-1 to TRBJ1-2; TRBD1 matches at 7 bases. Germline CDR1 is DFQATT and CDR2 is SNEGSKA (reference sequence). V lost 1 base and J lost 0; bases outside the gene matches: 5. The length of the CDR3 is 15 residues. The CDR3 spells CSARARTGPNYGYTF. DNA for the CDR3: TGCAGTGCTAGAGCCAGGACAGGACCTAACTATGGCTACACCTTC.

This chain links TRBV28 with TRBJ1-1, with no clear D. Per germline, CDR1 MDHEN and CDR2 SYDVKM. The V end lost 8 bases, the J end lost 6 bases, and 13 bases lay between the germline ends. The CDR3 spans 12 residues. The CDR3, as DNA: TGTGCCAGCTCTATCTCGGCGCCTGAAGCTTTCTTT. Translated: CASSISAPEAFF.

This clonotype was counted ten times or more. The V call is TRBV27, the J call TRBJ2-7, with D possibly being TRBD1 or TRBD2 (6 bases each). Germline V lookup: CDR1 MNHEY, CDR2 SMNVEV (reference sequence). V was cut by 4 bases and J by 5 bases, with 21 bases left in between. The CDR3 is 16 residues long. CDR3 sequence reads: CASSSRPIQGRNEQYF. The CDR3 DNA reads TGTGCCAGCAGTTCCCGACCGATCCAGGGGAGGAACGAGCAGTACTTC.

This clonotype was seen repeatedly, ten times or more. This rearrangement joins TRBV28 to TRBJ2-7; 7 positions match TRBD1. CDR1 and CDR2 (germline): MDHEN, SYDVKM. This CDR3 has 15 residues. V lost 5 bases to trimming and J lost 1 base; unmatched junction nucleotides: 8. This CDR3 is CASSLLGQPSYEQYF. The CDR3 bases are TGTGCCAGCAGTCTTCTGGGACAGCCTTCCTACGAGCAGTACTTC.

This clonotype appeared many times. J is TRBJ2-5 and V is TRBV29-1; 8 nucleotides align to TRBD2. CDR3 length: 15 residues. The V and J ends lost 1 base and 5 bases, in that order; junction bases with no gene match: 9. Looked up from germline, CDR1 is SQVTM and CDR2 is ANQGSEA. This CDR3 reads CSVEGESGRGETQYF. For the CDR3, the DNA is TGCAGCGTTGAAGGGGAAAGCGGGAGAGGGGAGACCCAGTACTTC.

The gene calls are TRBV28 and TRBJ1-2; 8 nucleotides align to TRBD1. The CDR3 sequence is 15 residues long. The V gene end was trimmed by 7 bases and the J gene end by 8 bases; junction bases not matched to a gene: 15. Germline CDR1 MDHEN, CDR2 SYDVKM. The CDR3 sequence is CASKNSGTGPGGYTF. The CDR3 DNA follows: TGTGCCAGCAAGAATTCCGGGACAGGCCCAGGCGGCTACACCTTC.

This clonotype has a count of ten or more. V is TRBV19 and J is TRBJ2-2; 8 bases line up with TRBD1. Germline CDR1 reads LNHDA; CDR2 reads SQIVND (reference sequence). This CDR3 is built from 16 residues. The V gene end was trimmed by 5 bases and the J gene end by 4 bases; junction bases not matched to a gene: 9. This CDR3 reads CASSLTGTGFTGELFF. For the CDR3, the DNA is TGTGCCAGTAGTCTTACCGGGACAGGCTTCACCGGGGAGCTGTTTTTT.

This clonotype was seen many times. V and J are TRBV29-1 and TRBJ2-7; the match to TRBD2 covers 8 bases. This CDR3 region has 15 residues. CDR1 is SQVTM, CDR2 ANQGSEA, per germline. The ends lost 0 bases at V and 4 bases at J; junction bases unmatched: 8. In nucleotides, the CDR3 is TGCAGCGTTGAAGAAAGGGGGACTAGGCCTTACGAGCAGTACTTC. It specifies CSVEERGTRPYEQYF.

In its sample, this clonotype was seen many times. V gene TRBV5-1 combines with J gene TRBJ2-7; D unclear. Trimming left V 0 bases short and J 0 bases short, with 7 bases between. The germline CDR1 and CDR2 sequences are SGHRS and YFSETQ. There are 14 residues in the CDR3. CDR3 in DNA: TGCGCCAGCAGCTTGGCGCAGGCCTCCTACGAGCAGTACTTC. This sequence encodes CASSLAQASYEQYF.